Listed here are 28 T cell receptor beta chains from one sample, sequenced in a study of TET2 disruption in CD19-targeted CAR T cells. As for treatment: autologous CTL019 cells: CD19 CAR with 4-1BB and CD3 zeta domains. The method was immunoSEQ multiplex PCR; TCRdb's version includes in-frame clones alone and lacks a portion of them. The table lists tens of thousands of clones. The antigens of these receptors remain unknown. Sample: CD8- CAR+ T cells sorted from cultured blood T cells, taken for CD19 CAR T cell therapy. The subset denotes: CD8-negative CAR-positive T cells from the infusion product. The receptors here all came from a man in his 70s with chronic lymphocytic leukemia.

Regarding this clone: The read ends 3 residues shy of where the CDR3 ends; the end is completed using the germline J gene. The V call is TRBV19, the J call TRBJ2-1; D gene uncertain. The CDR3 runs 12 residues. The V gene lost 7 bases and the J gene lost 4 bases, with 8 bases spanning the gap. CDR1 is LNHDA, CDR2 SQIVND, per germline (reference sequence). CDR3: CASKSGYNEQFF. CDR3 DNA, as far as it was read: TGTGCCAGTAAATCCGGTTACAATGAG.

By frequency, this clone registers medium-sized (0.01 to 0.1%). Germline is not matched at one junction end, which may reflect a read error. The CDR3 here is CASTLGGPGHNEQFF. The CDR3 DNA, read in part, is TGTGCCAGCACCTTAGGGGGCCCAGGGCACAATGAG. This chain joins TRBV7-2 and TRBJ2-1; 7 positions agree with TRBD1. The read terminates 3 residues before the CDR3 end, so the remaining end is supplied by the germline J gene. This CDR3 spans 15 amino acids. Germline CDR1 SGHTA, CDR2 FQGNSA.

A remark on this clone: The observed sequence ends 3 residues before the CDR3 terminus, with the missing tail filled in from the germline J gene. V gene TRBV6-2 or TRBV6-3 combines with J gene TRBJ2-4, with D unclear. Germline CDR1 and CDR2: MNHEY and SVGEGT. The CDR3 is 13 residues long. The CDR3 loop reads CASSYQELETQYF. The covered CDR3 bases are TGTGCCAGCAGTTACCAGGAACTGGAGACT.

Of note for this clone: The read ends 3 residues early relative to the CDR3; the germline J gene fills the gap. This chain links TRBV2 with TRBJ2-5, with D possibly matching TRBD1 (6 bases). Germline V lookup: CDR1 SNHLY, CDR2 FYNNEI. This CDR3 comprises 14 residues. V was trimmed by 5 bases and J by 1 base, leaving 11 bases between them. The CDR3 spells CASSHGQPQETQYF. The CDR3 DNA, read in part, is TGTGCCAGCAGTCACGGACAGCCCCAAGAGACC.

To note about this clone: Read sequence stops 3 residues before the CDR3 end, and the germline J gene provides the missing end. V and J are TRBV10-3 and TRBJ1-1, with 9 bases lining up with TRBD1. Trimming took 6 bases from V and 5 from J; bases not matched to a gene: 7. The CDR3 runs 14 residues. Per the germline V gene, CDR1 is ENHRY and CDR2 is SYGVKD. CDR3 DNA, as far as it was read: TGTGCCATCAGGGGACAGGGTATGGAGACTGAA. This gives the protein CAIRGQGMETE. The full CDR3 protein reads CAIRGQGMETEAFF.

Remarks on this clone: Sequencing ends 3 residues short of the CDR3 end; the germline J gene provides the rest. The rearrangement uses TRBV7-2 and TRBJ2-4, with 7 bases fitting TRBD1. CDR3 length equals 15 residues. Germline lookup yields CDR1 SGHTA and CDR2 FQGNSA. The CDR3 loop is CASSLGGTATGPQYF. The part of the CDR3 DNA that was read is TGTGCCAGCAGCTTAGGGGGGACAGCCACTGGGCCT.

In the case of this clone: The read ends 3 residues shy of where the CDR3 ends; the end is completed using the germline J gene. The V call is TRBV2, the J call TRBJ2-4; TRBD2 is a possible D gene (7 bases). Germline assignment: CDR1 SNHLY and CDR2 FYNNEI. CDR3 length equals 14 residues. The sequenced part of the CDR3 DNA is TGTGCCAGCAGCAATGCCGGGGGGCGCGATGGT. As protein: CASSNAGGRDG. Given in full, the CDR3 is CASSNAGGRDGQYF.

About this clone: The CDR3 goes on 3 residues after the read ends, and that part is filled in from the germline J gene. This chain connects TRBV7-6 to TRBJ2-4; TRBD2 is a possible D gene (7 bases). This CDR3 spans 16 amino acids. The germline gives CDR1 SGHVS, CDR2 FNYEAQ. The CDR3 protein is CASSLDVGGGQETQYF. The sequenced part of the CDR3 DNA is TGTGCCAGCAGCTTAGATGTAGGGGGGGGCCAAGAGACT.

Turning to this clone: The CDR3 end falls 3 residues outside the read, so it is completed with the germline J gene. The V and J genes are TRBV5-1 and TRBJ2-1; D might be TRBD1 (6 bases). Germline CDR1 reads SGHRS; CDR2 reads YFSETQ. V lost 0 bases and J lost 4, with 14 bases in between. The CDR3 is 16 residues long. The CDR3 spells CASSLGDTKTYNEQFF. The DNA read from the CDR3 is TGCGCCAGCAGCTTGGGGGACACCAAGACATACAATGAG.

CDR3 sequence reads: CASKQLGGPEETQYF. The sequenced CDR3 bases are TGTGCCAGCAAGCAGTTAGGGGGACCGGAAGAGACT. The V and J genes are TRBV2 and TRBJ2-4; D is possibly TRBD1 (6 bases). The CDR3 goes on 3 residues after the read ends, and that part is filled in from the germline J gene. The CDR3 totals 15 residues. Germline values: CDR1 SNHLY, CDR2 FYNNEI.

In regard to this clone: The read terminates 3 residues ahead of where the CDR3 ends, so the germline J gene completes it. The rearrangement joins TRBV5-1 to TRBJ2-5; perhaps TRBD2 as D (6 bases). CDR3 size: 17 residues. Deletions cut 0 bases from V and 3 bases from J, with 18 bases between. The V gene's germline CDR1 is SGHRS and CDR2 YFSETQ. The sequenced CDR3 bases are TGCGCCAGCAGCTTGGGGGGTTTAGGAGGAGGGGAAGAGACC. Its translation: CASSLGGLGGGEET. The entire CDR3 protein reads CASSLGGLGGGEETQYF.

Points on this clone: The read terminates 3 residues ahead of where the CDR3 ends, so the germline J gene completes it. V and J are TRBV30 and TRBJ2-4, with TRBD1 identical over 10 bases. The CDR3 spans 15 residues. The V gene's germline CDR1 is GTSNPN and CDR2 SVGIG (reference sequence). The DNA read from the CDR3 is TGTGCCTGGAGTGCCCTCGGACAGGGGGGAAAGACT. Its protein product is CAWSALGQGGKT. The complete CDR3 protein is CAWSALGQGGKTQYF.

The CDR3 sequence: CASSYSTDSYQPQHF. The part of the CDR3 DNA that was read is TGTGCCAGCAGTTACTCGACAGACAGCTATCAGCCC. The chain has TRBV6-2 or TRBV6-3 and TRBJ1-5; D perhaps matches TRBD1 (5 bases). The read falls 3 residues short of the CDR3 end, and the missing part is taken from the germline J gene. The germline CDR1 and CDR2 sequences are MNHEY and SVGEGT. The V end lost 0 bases, the J end lost 5 bases, and 11 bases lay between the germline ends. The CDR3 runs 15 residues.

As to this clone: The CDR3 goes on 3 residues after the read ends, and that part is filled in from the germline J gene. The chain links TRBV10-3 to TRBJ2-3; possibly TRBD2 for D (6 bases). This CDR3 spans 12 amino acids. Trimming removed 9 bases from V and 5 bases from J, with 12 bases in between. The V gene's germline CDR1 is ENHRY and CDR2 SYGVKD. The CDR3 DNA, read in part, is TGTGCCATTAGCGGCCAGGGAGATACG. It encodes CAISGQGDT. Given in full, the CDR3 is CAISGQGDTQYF.

Of note for this clone: The CDR3 end falls 3 residues outside the read, so it is completed with the germline J gene. The V and J genes are TRBV19 and TRBJ2-5; 9 positions match TRBD1. Germline CDR1 is LNHDA and CDR2 is SQIVND (reference sequence). The CDR3 contains 14 residues. Unmatched junction bases numbered 6, after V lost 5 bases and J lost 5 bases. The sequenced part of the CDR3 DNA is TGTGCCAGTAGTTCGGGACAGGGAGGGGAGACC. Translating gives CASSSGQGGET. The whole CDR3 sequence is CASSSGQGGETQYF.

Turning to this clone: Read coverage stops 3 residues before the CDR3 terminus; the germline J gene supplies the remainder. The rearrangement joins TRBV5-4 to TRBJ2-4; 7 bases match TRBD1. This CDR3 contains 13 residues. Looked up from germline, CDR1 is SGHNT and CDR2 is YYREEE (reference sequence). This chain's CDR3 is CASSLQGTETQYF. The DNA read from the CDR3 is TGTGCCAGCAGCTTACAGGGGACCGAGACT.

About this clone itself: The read terminates 3 residues before the CDR3 end, so the remaining end is supplied by the germline J gene. The chain recombines TRBV28 with TRBJ1-6; 7 bases are a match to TRBD1. Trimming cost V 5 bases and J 9 bases; bases outside gene matches: 7. Germline V gene data show CDR1 as MDHEN and CDR2 as SYDVKM. The CDR3 is 14 amino acids. CDR3 protein: CASSGGQGGSPLHF. The DNA read from the CDR3 is TGTGCCAGCAGTGGTGGTCAGGGGGGTTCACCC.

Points on this clone: The sequenced fragment ends 3 residues before the CDR3 boundary, so the rest is inferred from the germline J gene. The chain combines TRBV7-3 with TRBJ1-1, with 7 bases identical to TRBD1. With 4 bases clipped from V and 4 bases from J, the junction kept 3 bases outside the gene matches. This CDR3 comprises 13 residues. Germline CDR1 reads SGHTA; CDR2 reads FQGTGA. The CDR3 region is CASSSQGGTEAFF. The sequenced part of the CDR3 DNA is TGTGCCAGCAGCTCGCAGGGGGGCACTGAA. Combining the CDR3 with reference TRBV7-3 and TRBJ1-1 gives the whole variable domain GAGVSQTPSNKVTEKGKYVELRCDPISGHTALYWYRQSLGQGPEFLIYFQGTGAADDSGLPNDRFFAVRPEGSVSTLKIQRTERGDSAVYLCASSSQGGTEAFFGQGTRLTVV.

Remarks on this clone: The read gets to within 3 residues of the CDR3 end, and the germline J gene fills in the rest. This chain connects TRBV28 to TRBJ1-5, with D uncertain. The germline V gene has CDR1 MDHEN and CDR2 SYDVKM. The CDR3 spans 15 residues. Deletions cut 4 bases from V and 2 bases from J, with 12 bases between. The sequenced part of the CDR3 DNA is TGTGCCAGCAGTTCCGGTGGTTCGGGCAATCAGCCC. Amino acids: CASSSGGSGNQP. The entire CDR3 protein reads CASSSGGSGNQPQHF.

On this clone itself: A read error may produce the germline difference seen at one junction end. The read is 3 residues too short to cover the CDR3 end, so that end is filled in from the germline J gene. Other DNA sequences in this sample translate to the same CDR3. The J gene is TRBJ1-3, the V gene TRBV20-1; the match to TRBD1 covers 8 bases. The CDR3 is 13 amino acids. Germline-derived CDR1 and CDR2 are DFQATT and SNEGSKA (reference sequence). CDR3 DNA, as far as it was read: TGCAGTGCTAGAGGACAGGGGAGGAACACT. Protein product: CSARGQGRNT. The full CDR3 protein is CSARGQGRNTIYF.

Regarding this clone: The read finishes 3 residues shy of the CDR3 end, and the germline J gene is used to complete it. J is TRBJ2-5 and V is TRBV5-1; 11 bases fit TRBD1. CDR1 and CDR2 (germline): SGHRS, YFSETQ. The ends lost 4 bases at V and 4 bases at J; junction bases unmatched: 12. This CDR3 has 17 amino acids. CDR3 DNA, as far as it was read: TGCGCCAGCAGCGTCAACCCCGGGACAGGGGGGAGAGAGACC. Protein product: CASSVNPGTGGRET. The full CDR3 reads CASSVNPGTGGRETQYF.

About this clone: The read ends 3 residues before the CDR3 terminus; that terminus is restored from the germline J gene. The chain combines TRBV5-6 with TRBJ2-7; D may be TRBD2 (7 bases). The V end lost 0 bases, the J end lost 5 bases, and 12 bases lay between the germline ends. Germline CDR1 SGHDT, CDR2 YYEEEE. The CDR3 consists of 14 residues. The CDR3 sequence is CASSLDGGGDEQYF. The sequenced part of the CDR3 DNA is TGTGCCAGCAGCTTGGATGGGGGGGGCGACGAG.

About this clone itself: The read finishes 3 residues shy of the CDR3 end, and the germline J gene is used to complete it. V and J are TRBV7-9 and TRBJ1-2; D is possibly TRBD1 (6 bases). The CDR3 totals 14 residues. Germline lookup yields CDR1 SEHNR and CDR2 FQNEAQ (reference sequence). The sequenced part of the CDR3 DNA is TGTGCCAGCAGCCCGGTGGGCCCAGGGGAGACC. It translates to CASSPVGPGET. The full-length CDR3 reads as CASSPVGPGETYTF.

As for this clone: The CDR3 end is not reached by the read, which stops 3 residues before it; the germline J gene fills it in. The J gene is TRBJ2-7, the V gene TRBV11-1; perhaps TRBD2 as D (6 bases). Germline loops: CDR1 SGHAT, CDR2 FQDESV (reference sequence). This CDR3 has 15 amino acids. V shed 5 bases and J shed 0 bases, with 14 bases lying between them. The CDR3 bases that were read are TGTGCCAGCAGCCCGGGACTCCGATCCTCCTACGAG. Protein product: CASSPGLRSSYE. The entire CDR3 reads CASSPGLRSSYEQYF.

Details on this clone: The read gets to within 3 residues of the CDR3 end, and the germline J gene fills in the rest. V is TRBV30 and J is TRBJ1-1; D is uncertain. CDR3 length: 12 amino acids. Germline V gene data show CDR1 as GTSNPN and CDR2 as SVGIG (reference sequence). The sequenced part of the CDR3 DNA is TGTGCCTGGACAGGATCCGGAGATACG. Protein product: CAWTGSGDT. The whole CDR3 sequence reads CAWTGSGDTAFF.

Concerning this clone: Coverage ceases 3 residues before the CDR3 finishes, and the germline J gene fills in the end. V is TRBV2 and J is TRBJ1-5, with D unclear. Germline V gene lookup returns CDR1 SNHLY and CDR2 FYNNEI. The CDR3 covers 13 residues. V shed 7 bases and J shed 2 bases, with 9 bases lying between them. This CDR3 reads CASNGRGNQPQHF. The DNA read from the CDR3 is TGTGCCAGCAACGGTAGGGGCAATCAGCCC.

CDR3 DNA (partial): TGTGCCAGCTCACCACAAGTTAGCGGCCAAGAGACC. Protein: CASSPQVSGQET. The whole CDR3 protein is CASSPQVSGQETQYF. This sequence joins TRBV18 and TRBJ2-5; a possible D gene is TRBD2 (6 bases). Read data end 3 residues before the CDR3 end; the end is taken from the germline J gene. In germline, CDR1 is KGHSH, CDR2 LQKENI. The CDR3 loop spans 15 amino acids. Between the trimmed V and J ends, which lost 1 base and 1 base, there was a span of 10 bases.

Concerning this clone itself: The CDR3 goes on 3 residues after the read ends, and that part is filled in from the germline J gene. Other DNA sequences within the sample encode an identical CDR3. This rearrangement joins TRBV18 to TRBJ1-3; perhaps TRBD1 as D (5 bases). Germline CDR1 KGHSH, CDR2 LQKENI. This CDR3 spans 18 amino acids. Trimming took off 0 bases at V and 0 bases at J, with 15 bases between the two ends. This chain's CDR3 is CASSPPNRGVSSGNTIYF. Incomplete CDR3 DNA: TGTGCCAGCTCACCACCCAATCGGGGGGTTAGCTCTGGAAACACC.